A selection of T cell receptor beta chains follows, all from one sample in a study of CXCR3-negative and CXCR3-positive naive CD8 T cells. TCRdb reprocessed the 5' RACE reads, with one entry per CDR3 protein and no DNA. This table lists 5,000 to 6,000 distinct CDR3 sequences. The sample was naive CXCR3+ CD8+ T cells from blood. Receptors originate from a human donor in good health. Some clones in this sample may be carry-over from other donors' samples. The CDR3 runs from the conserved cysteine through the conserved F or W. Size is omitted from some rows. Given values are once, few, many or a class for expanded clones.

CGGKVAGELFF	TRBV29-1	TRBJ2-2	medium-sized
CSVEGRGAYNEQFF	TRBV29-1	TRBJ2-1	medium-sized
CSAYSGGDFEQYF	TRBV20-1	TRBJ2-7	.
CAPKGGLVGCGKVGEKLFF	TRBV15	TRBJ1-4	medium-sized
CASSLTPDPSYEQYF	TRBV7-2	TRBJ2-7	.
CASSLGGTGANVLTF	TRBV7-6	TRBJ2-6	.
CASSLATVNTGELFF	TRBV5-4	TRBJ2-2	.
CSVEPVIGLAENEQFF	TRBV29-1	TRBJ2-1	medium-sized
CSARSRTGEETQYF	TRBV29-1	TRBJ2-5	.
CSVEAQNTGELFF	TRBV29-1	TRBJ2-2	medium-sized
CASNASPIRPQHF	TRBV19	TRBJ1-5	.
CSVGVTGELFF	TRBV29-1	TRBJ2-2	medium-sized
CASSPGGFTEAFF	TRBV7-8	TRBJ1-1	.
CSVQGGENEKLFF	TRBV29-1	TRBJ1-4	.
CSARWSPSVTGGYTF	TRBV20-1	TRBJ1-2	medium-sized
CASSLGIAYEQYF	TRBV19	TRBJ2-7	.
CASSSSRHNTEAFF	TRBV7-9	TRBJ1-1	medium-sized
CATSRDRLVTNYGYTF	TRBV15	TRBJ1-2	medium-sized
CASSLSSGTGFVTDTQYF	TRBV7-3	TRBJ2-3	.
CASSNRDRVYNEQFF	TRBV6-2/TRBV6-3	TRBJ2-1	.